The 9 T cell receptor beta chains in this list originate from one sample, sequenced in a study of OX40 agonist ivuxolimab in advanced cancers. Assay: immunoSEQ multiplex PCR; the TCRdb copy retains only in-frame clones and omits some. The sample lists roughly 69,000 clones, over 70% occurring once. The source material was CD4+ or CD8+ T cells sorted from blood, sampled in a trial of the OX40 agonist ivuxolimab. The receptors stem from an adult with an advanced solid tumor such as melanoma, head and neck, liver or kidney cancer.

This CDR3 reads CASQSPGGPLYEQFF. CDR3 nucleotide sequence: TGTGCCAGCCAATCCCCGGGAGGGCCCTTGTATGAGCAGTTCTTC. The chain uses TRBV28 and TRBJ2-1; 8 positions agree with TRBD2. Per germline, CDR1 MDHEN and CDR2 SYDVKM. J was trimmed by 8 bases and V by 8 bases; bases with no gene match: 14. The CDR3 contains 15 residues.

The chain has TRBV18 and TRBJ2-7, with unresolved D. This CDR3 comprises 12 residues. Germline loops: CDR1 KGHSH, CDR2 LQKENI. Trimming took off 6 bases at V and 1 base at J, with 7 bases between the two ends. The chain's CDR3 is CASSPSSYEQYF. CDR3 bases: TGTGCCAGCTCCCCTTCATCCTACGAGCAGTACTTC.

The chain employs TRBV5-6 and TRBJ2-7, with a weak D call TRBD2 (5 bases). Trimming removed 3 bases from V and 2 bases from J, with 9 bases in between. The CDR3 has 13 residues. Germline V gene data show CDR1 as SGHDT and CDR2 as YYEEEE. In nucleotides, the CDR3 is TGTGCCAGCAGCTCGGGGATCCCCTACGAGCAGTACTTC. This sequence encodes CASSSGIPYEQYF.

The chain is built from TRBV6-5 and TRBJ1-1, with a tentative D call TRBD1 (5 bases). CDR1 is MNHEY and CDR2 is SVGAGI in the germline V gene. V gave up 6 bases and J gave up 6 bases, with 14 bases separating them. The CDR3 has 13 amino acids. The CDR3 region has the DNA TGTGCCAGCAGGATCACGGGGGGTCCTGAAGCTTTCTTT. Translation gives CASRITGGPEAFF.

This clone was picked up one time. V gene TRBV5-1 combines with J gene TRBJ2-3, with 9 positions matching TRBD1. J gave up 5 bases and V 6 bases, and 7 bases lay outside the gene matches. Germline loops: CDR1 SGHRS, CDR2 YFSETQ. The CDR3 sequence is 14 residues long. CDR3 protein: CASTGTGIGDTQYF. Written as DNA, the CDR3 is TGCGCCAGCACCGGGACAGGGATCGGAGATACGCAGTATTTT.

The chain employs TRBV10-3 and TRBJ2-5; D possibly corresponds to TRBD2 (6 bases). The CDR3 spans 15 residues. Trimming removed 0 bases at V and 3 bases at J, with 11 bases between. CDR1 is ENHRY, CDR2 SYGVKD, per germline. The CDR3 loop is CAISESGREEETQYF. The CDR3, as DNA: TGTGCCATCAGTGAGTCTGGCAGGGAGGAAGAGACCCAGTACTTC.

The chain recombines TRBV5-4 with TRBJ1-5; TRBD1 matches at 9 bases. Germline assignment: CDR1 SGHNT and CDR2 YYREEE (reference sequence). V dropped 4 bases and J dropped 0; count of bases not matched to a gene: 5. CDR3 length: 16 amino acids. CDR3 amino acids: CASSAWTGASNQPQHF. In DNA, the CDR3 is TGTGCCAGCAGCGCCTGGACAGGGGCTAGCAATCAGCCCCAGCATTTT.

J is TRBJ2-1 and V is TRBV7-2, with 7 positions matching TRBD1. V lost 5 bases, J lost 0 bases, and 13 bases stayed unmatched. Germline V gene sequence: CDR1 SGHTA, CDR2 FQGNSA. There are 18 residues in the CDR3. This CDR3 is CASSPTTGQASSYNEQFF. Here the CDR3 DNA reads TGTGCCAGCAGCCCCACGACCGGACAGGCGAGCTCCTACAATGAGCAGTTCTTC.

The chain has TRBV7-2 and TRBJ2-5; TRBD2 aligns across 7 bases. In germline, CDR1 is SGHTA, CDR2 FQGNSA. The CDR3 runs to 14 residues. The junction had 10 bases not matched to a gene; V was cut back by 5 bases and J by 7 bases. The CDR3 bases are TGTGCCAGCAGCCCGACGGGGGAGGGAAGGACCCAGTACTTC. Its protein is CASSPTGEGRTQYF.